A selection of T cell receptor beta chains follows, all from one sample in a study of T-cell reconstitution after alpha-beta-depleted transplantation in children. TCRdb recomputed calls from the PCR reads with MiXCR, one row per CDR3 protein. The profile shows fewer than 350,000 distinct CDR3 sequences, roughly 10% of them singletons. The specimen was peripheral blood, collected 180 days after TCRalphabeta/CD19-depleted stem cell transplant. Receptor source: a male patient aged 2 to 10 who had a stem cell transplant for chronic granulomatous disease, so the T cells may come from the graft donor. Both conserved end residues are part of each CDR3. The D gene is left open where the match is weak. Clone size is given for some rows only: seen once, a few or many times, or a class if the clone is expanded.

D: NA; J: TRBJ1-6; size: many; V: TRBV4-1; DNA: TGCGCCAGCAGCCAAGATTCGACAGTTCTTAGTTCACCCCTCCACTTT; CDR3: CASSQDSTVLSSPLHF
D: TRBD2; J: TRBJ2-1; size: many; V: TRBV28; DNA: TGTGCCAGCAGTTTACGGAGGACTAGCGGGAGGGAATACAATGAGCAGTTCTTC; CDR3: CASSLRRTSGREYNEQFF
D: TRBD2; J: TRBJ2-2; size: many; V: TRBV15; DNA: TGTGCCACCAGCAGAGGTTTTAGAGGACTAGGGATAACCGGGGAGCTGTTTTTT; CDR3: CATSRGFRGLGITGELFF
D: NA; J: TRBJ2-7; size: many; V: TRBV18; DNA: TGTGCCAGCTCACCACCCACCGTGGTGAAGGTTTCGGGTCAGTACTTC; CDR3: CASSPPTVVKVSGQYF
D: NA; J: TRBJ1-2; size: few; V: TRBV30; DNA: TGTGCCTGGCCGGGGGGACCCTATGGCTACACCTTC; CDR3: CAWPGGPYGYTF
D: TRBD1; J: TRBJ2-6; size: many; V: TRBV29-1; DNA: TGCAGCGCAGGACAGGGGAGCTCTGGGGCCAACGTCCTGACTTTC; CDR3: CSAGQGSSGANVLTF
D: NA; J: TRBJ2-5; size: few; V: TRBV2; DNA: TGTGCCAGCAGCAAAAGGAGAACGGGCGAGGAGACCCAGTACTTC; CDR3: CASSKRRTGEETQYF
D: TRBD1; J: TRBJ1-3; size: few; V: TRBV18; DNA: TGTGCCAGCTCACCACTCGACGGAACAGGGGACTCTGGAAACACCATATATTTT; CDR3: CASSPLDGTGDSGNTIYF
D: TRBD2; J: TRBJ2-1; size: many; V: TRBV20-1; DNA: TGCAGTGCTAGAGACCCCCTAGCGGGAGGCTACAATGAGCAGTTCTTC; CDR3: CSARDPLAGGYNEQFF
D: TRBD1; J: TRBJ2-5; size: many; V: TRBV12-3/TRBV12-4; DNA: TGTGCCAGCACCTATGGGGACAGGACCACGCAAGAGACCCAGTACTTC; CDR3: CASTYGDRTTQETQYF
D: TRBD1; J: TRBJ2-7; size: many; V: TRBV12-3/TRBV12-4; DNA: TGTGCCAGCAGCCCCGGGACAGGGTCCTACGAGCAGTACTTC; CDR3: CASSPGTGSYEQYF
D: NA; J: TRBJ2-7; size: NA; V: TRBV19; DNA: TGTGCCAATAAGAGCCGGGGGCAGGTCTTTGGCGAGCAGTACTTC; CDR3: CANKSRGQVFGEQYF
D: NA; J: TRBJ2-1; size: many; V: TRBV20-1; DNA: TGCAGTGCAAAGATGGTCGGGCAAAACAATGAGCAGTTCTTC; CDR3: CSAKMVGQNNEQFF
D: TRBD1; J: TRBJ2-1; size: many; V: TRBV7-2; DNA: TGTGCCAGCAGCTCCTGGGACAGGGGTAACAATGAGCAGTTCTTC; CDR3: CASSSWDRGNNEQFF
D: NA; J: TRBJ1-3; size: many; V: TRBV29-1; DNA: TGCAGCGTCGCAGCCGGGAACTCTGGAAACACCATATATTTT; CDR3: CSVAAGNSGNTIYF
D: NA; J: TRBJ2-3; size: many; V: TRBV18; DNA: TGTGCCAGCTCACCACAGGATACGCAGTATTTT; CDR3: CASSPQDTQYF